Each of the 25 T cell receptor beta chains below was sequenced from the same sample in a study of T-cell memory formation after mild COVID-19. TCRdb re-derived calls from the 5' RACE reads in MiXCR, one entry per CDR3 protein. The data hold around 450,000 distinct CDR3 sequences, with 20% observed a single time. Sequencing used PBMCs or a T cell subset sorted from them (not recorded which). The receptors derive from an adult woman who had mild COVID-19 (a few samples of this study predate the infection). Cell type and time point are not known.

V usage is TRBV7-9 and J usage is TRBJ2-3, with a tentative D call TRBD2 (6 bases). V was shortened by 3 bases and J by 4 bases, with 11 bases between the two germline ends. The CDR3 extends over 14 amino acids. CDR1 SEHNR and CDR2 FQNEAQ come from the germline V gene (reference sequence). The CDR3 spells CASSFGGRADTQYF. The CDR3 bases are TGTGCCAGCAGCTTCGGGGGACGTGCAGATACGCAGTATTTT.

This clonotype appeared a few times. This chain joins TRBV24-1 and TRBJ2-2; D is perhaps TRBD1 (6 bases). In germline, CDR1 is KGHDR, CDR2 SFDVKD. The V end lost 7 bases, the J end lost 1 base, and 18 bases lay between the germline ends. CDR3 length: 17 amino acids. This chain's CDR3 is CATSAEAQGRNTGELFF. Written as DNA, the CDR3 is TGTGCCACCAGCGCGGAGGCGCAGGGGAGGAACACCGGGGAGCTGTTTTTT.

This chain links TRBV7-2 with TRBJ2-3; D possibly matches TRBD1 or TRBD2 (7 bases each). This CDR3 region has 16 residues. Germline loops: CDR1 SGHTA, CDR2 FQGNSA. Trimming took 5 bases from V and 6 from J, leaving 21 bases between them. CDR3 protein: CASSQGGEYLADTQYF. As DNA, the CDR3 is TGTGCCAGCAGCCAGGGGGGGGAGTATTTGGCGGATACGCAGTATTTT.

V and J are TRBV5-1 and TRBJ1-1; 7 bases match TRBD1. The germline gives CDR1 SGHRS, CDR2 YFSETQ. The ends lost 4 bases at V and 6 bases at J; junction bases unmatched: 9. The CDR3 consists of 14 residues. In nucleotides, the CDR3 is TGCGCCAGCAGCGCCCGACAGGGTTTGTCTGAAGCTTTCTTT. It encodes CASSARQGLSEAFF. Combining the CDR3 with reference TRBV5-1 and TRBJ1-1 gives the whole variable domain KAGVTQTPRYLIKTRGQQVTLSCSPISGHRSVSWYQQTPGQGLQFLFEYFSETQRNKGNFPGRFSGRQFSNSRSEMNVSTLELGDSALYLCASSARQGLSEAFFGQGTRLTVV.

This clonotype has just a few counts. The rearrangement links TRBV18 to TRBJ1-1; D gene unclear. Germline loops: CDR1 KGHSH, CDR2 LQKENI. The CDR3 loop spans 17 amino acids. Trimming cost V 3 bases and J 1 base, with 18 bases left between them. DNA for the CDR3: TGTGCCAGCTCACCTGTTGTGATGGGTACATGGAACACTGAAGCTTTCTTT. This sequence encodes CASSPVVMGTWNTEAFF.

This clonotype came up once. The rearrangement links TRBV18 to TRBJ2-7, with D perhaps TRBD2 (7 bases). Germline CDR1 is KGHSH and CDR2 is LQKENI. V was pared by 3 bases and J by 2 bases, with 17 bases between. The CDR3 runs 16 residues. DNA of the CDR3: TGTGCCAGCTCACCTAGGAGGGGGGGTTACCCCTACGAGCAGTACTTC. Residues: CASSPRRGGYPYEQYF. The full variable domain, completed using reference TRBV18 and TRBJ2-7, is NAGVMQNPRHLVRRRGQEARLRCSPMKGHSHVYWYRQLPEEGLKFMVYLQKENIIDESGMPKERFSAEFPKEGPSILRIQQVVRGDSAAYFCASSPRRGGYPYEQYFGPGTRLTVT.

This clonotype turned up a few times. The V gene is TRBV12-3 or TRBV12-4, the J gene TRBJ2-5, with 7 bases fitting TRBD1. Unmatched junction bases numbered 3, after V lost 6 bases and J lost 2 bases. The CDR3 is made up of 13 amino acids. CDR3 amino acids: CASSDRVQETQYF. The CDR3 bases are TGTGCCAGCAGCGACAGGGTTCAAGAGACCCAGTACTTC.

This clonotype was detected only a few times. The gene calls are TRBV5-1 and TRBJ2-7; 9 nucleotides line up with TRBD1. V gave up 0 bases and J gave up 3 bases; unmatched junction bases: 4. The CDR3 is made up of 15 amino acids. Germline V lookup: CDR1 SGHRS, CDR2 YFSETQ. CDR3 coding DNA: TGCGCCAGCAGCTTGGGACAGGGGGGCATCTACGAGCAGTACTTC. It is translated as CASSLGQGGIYEQYF.

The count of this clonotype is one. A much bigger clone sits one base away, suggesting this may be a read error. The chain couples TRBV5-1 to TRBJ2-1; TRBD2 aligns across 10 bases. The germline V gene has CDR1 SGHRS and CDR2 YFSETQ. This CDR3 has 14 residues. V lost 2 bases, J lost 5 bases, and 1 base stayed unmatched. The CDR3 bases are TGCGCCAGCAGCTTCGGGACTAGCGACAATGAGCAGTTCTTC. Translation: CASSFGTSDNEQFF.

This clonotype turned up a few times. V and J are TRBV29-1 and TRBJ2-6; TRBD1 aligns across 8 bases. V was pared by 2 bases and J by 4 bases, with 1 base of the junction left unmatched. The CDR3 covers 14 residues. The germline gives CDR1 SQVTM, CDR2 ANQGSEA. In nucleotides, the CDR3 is TGCAGCGTTGAACGACAGGGGGGGGCCAACGTCCTGACTTTC. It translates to CSVERQGGANVLTF.

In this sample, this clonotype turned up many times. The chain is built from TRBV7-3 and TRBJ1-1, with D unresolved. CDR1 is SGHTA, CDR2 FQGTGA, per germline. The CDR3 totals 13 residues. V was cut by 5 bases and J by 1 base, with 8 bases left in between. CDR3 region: CASSLSGNTEAFF. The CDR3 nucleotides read TGTGCCAGCAGCCTCAGTGGGAACACTGAAGCTTTCTTT.

CDR3 DNA: TGTGCCAGCAGCCGACAATGGGGGGCCCCCGAGCAGCGAAGCTCCTACGAGCAGTACTTC. Protein sequence: CASSRQWGAPEQRSSYEQYF. The rearrangement joins TRBV7-2 to TRBJ2-7; D tentatively reads TRBD1 or TRBD2 (6 bases each). Germline loops: CDR1 SGHTA, CDR2 FQGNSA. There are 20 residues in the CDR3. V was shortened by 5 bases and J by 0 bases, with 29 bases between the two germline ends. The full variable domain, in which reference TRBV7-2 and TRBJ2-7 provide the parts outside the CDR3, is GAGVSQSPSNKVTEKGKDVELRCDPISGHTALYWYRQSLGQGLEFLIYFQGNSAPDKSGLPSDRFSAERTGGSVSTLTIQRTQQEDSAVYLCASSRQWGAPEQRSSYEQYFGPGTRLTVT.

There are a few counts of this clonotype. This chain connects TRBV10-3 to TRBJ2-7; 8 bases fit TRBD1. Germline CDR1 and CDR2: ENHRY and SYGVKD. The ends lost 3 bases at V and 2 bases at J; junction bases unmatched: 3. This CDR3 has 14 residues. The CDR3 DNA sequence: TGTGCCATCAGTGACCGGGACAGGACCTACGAGCAGTACTTC. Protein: CAISDRDRTYEQYF.

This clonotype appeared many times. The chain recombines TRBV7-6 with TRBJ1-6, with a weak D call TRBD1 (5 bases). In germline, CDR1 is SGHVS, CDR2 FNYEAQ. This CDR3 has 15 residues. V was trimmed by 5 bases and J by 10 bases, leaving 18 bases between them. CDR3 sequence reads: CASSAVEGSGSPLHF. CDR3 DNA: TGTGCCAGCAGCGCTGTGGAGGGGTCGGGGTCACCCCTCCACTTT.

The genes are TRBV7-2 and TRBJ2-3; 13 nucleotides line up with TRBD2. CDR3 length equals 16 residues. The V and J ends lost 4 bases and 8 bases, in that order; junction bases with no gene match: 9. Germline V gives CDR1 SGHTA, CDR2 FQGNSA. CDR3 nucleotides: TGTGCCAGCAGCTCCCCAACTAGCGGGGGGGCCGGTACGCAGTATTTT. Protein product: CASSSPTSGGAGTQYF. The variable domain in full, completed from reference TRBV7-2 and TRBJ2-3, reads GAGVSQSPSNKVTEKGKDVELRCDPISGHTALYWYRQSLGQGLEFLIYFQGNSAPDKSGLPSDRFSAERTGGSVSTLTIQRTQQEDSAVYLCASSSPTSGGAGTQYFGPGTRLTVL.

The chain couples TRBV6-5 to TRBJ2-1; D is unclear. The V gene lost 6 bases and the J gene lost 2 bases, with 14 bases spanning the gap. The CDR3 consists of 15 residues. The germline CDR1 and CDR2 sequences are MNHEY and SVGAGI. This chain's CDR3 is CASRAMGRAYNEQFF. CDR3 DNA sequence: TGTGCCAGCAGGGCCATGGGCCGGGCCTACAATGAGCAGTTCTTC.

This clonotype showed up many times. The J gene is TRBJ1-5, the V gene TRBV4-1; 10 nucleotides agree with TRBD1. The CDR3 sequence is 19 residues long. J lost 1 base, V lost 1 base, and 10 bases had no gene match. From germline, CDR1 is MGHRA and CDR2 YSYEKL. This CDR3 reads CASSQGSDRGSPSNQPQHF. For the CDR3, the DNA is TGCGCCAGCAGCCAAGGATCGGACAGGGGGTCACCCAGCAATCAGCCCCAGCATTTT.

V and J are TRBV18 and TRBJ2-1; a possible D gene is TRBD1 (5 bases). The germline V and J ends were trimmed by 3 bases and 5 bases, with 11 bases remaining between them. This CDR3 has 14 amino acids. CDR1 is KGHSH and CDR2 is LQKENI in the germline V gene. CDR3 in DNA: TGTGCCAGCTCACCGCAGGGTCAGAACAATGAGCAGTTCTTC. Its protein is CASSPQGQNNEQFF.

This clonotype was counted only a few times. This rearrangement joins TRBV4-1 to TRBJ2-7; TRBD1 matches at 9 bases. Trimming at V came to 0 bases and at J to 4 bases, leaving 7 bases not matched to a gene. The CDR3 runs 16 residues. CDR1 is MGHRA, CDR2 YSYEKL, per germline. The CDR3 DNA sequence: TGCGCCAGCAGCCAAGAAACGAGGGACAGGGAGTACGAGCAGTACTTC. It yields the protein CASSQETRDREYEQYF.

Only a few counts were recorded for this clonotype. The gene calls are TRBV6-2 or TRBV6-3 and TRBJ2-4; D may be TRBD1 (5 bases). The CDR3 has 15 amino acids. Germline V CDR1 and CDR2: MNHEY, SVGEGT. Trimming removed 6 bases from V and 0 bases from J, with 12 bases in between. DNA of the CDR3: TGTGCCAGCAGGACAGTCCAATTAGCCAAAAACATTCAGTACTTC. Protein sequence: CASRTVQLAKNIQYF.

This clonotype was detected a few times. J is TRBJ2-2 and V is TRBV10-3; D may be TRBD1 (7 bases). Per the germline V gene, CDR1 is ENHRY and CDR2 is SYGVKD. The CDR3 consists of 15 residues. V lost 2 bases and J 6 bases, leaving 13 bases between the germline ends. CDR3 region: CAISEEGGGPGELFF. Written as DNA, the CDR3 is TGTGCCATCAGTGAGGAAGGAGGGGGCCCCGGGGAGCTGTTTTTT.

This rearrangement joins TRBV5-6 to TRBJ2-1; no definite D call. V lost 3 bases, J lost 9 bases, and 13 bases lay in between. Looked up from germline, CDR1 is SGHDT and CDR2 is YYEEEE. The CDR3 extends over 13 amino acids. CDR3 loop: CASSSTPIREQFF. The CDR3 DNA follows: TGTGCCAGCAGCTCAACACCTATTCGTGAGCAGTTCTTC.

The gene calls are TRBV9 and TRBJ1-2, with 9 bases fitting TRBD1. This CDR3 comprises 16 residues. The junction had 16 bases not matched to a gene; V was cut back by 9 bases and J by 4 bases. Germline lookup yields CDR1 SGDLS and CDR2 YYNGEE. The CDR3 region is CAKPRDRVASPYGYTF. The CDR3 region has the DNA TGTGCCAAACCCCGGGACAGGGTCGCATCACCCTATGGCTACACCTTC.

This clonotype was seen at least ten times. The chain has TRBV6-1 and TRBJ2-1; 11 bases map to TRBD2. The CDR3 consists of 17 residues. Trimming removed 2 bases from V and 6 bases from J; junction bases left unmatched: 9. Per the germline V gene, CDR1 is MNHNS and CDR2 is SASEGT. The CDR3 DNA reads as TGTGCCAGCAGTGAACACCTCCTAGCGGGAGGTTCCAATGAGCAGTTCTTC. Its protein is CASSEHLLAGGSNEQFF.

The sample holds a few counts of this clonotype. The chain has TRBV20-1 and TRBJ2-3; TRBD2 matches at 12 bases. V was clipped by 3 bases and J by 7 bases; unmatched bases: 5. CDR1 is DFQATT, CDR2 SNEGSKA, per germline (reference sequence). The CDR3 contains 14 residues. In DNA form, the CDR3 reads TGCAGTGCTAGTAGGCTAGCGGGGGGGAATACGCAGTATTTT. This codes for CSASRLAGGNTQYF.